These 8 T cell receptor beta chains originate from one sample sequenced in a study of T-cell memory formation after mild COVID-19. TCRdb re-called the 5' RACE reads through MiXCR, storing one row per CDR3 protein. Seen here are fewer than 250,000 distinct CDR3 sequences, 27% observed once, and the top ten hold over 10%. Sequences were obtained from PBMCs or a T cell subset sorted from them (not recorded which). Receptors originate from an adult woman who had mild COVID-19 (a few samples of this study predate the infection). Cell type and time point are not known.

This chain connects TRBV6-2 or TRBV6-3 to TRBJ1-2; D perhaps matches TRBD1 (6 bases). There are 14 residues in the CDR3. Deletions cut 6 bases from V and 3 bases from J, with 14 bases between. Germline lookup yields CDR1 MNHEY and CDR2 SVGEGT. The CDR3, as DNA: TGTGCCAGCAGCGCTGCGGGGGGCGACTATGGCTACACCTTC. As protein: CASSAAGGDYGYTF.

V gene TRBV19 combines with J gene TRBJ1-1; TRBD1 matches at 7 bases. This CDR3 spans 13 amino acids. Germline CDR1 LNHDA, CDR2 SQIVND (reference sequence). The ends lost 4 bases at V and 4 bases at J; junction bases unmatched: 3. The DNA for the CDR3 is TGTGCCAGTAGTAAAACAGGGGTCACTGAAGCTTTCTTT. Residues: CASSKTGVTEAFF. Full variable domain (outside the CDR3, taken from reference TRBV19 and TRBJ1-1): DGGITQSPKYLFRKEGQNVTLSCEQNLNHDAMYWYRQDPGQGLRLIYYSQIVNDFQKGDIAEGYSVSREKKESFPLTVTSAQKNPTAFYLCASSKTGVTEAFFGQGTRLTVV.

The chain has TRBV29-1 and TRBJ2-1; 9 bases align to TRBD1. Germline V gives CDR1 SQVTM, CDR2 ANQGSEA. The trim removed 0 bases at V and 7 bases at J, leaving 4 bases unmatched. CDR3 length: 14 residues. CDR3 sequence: CSVEETGGWNEQFF. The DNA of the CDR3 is TGCAGCGTTGAAGAGACAGGGGGTTGGAATGAGCAGTTCTTC.

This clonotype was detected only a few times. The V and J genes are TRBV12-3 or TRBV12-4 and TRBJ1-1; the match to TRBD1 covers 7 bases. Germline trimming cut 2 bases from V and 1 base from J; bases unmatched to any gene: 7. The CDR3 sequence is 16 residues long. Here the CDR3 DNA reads TGTGCCAGCAGTTTACAGCGACAGGGTAGGAACACTGAAGCTTTCTTT. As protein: CASSLQRQGRNTEAFF.

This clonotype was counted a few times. The CDR3 DNA reads TGCAGCGCCGACGGATACTATGGCTACACCTTC. The encoded protein is CSADGYYGYTF. The rearrangement joins TRBV29-1 to TRBJ1-2; D is undetermined. With 7 bases removed from V and 3 bases from J, the gap between germline ends came to 9 bases. The CDR3 is 11 amino acids. Germline values: CDR1 SQVTM, CDR2 ANQGSEA.

CDR3 bases: TGCGCCAGCAGCTTGACTAGCCCACCCTACGAGCAGTACTTC. Residues: CASSLTSPPYEQYF. The gene calls are TRBV5-1 and TRBJ2-7, with D perhaps matching TRBD2 (6 bases). Germline CDR1 SGHRS, CDR2 YFSETQ. This CDR3 is 14 amino acids long. The ends were cut back, 1 base at V and 2 bases at J, with 10 bases in the middle.

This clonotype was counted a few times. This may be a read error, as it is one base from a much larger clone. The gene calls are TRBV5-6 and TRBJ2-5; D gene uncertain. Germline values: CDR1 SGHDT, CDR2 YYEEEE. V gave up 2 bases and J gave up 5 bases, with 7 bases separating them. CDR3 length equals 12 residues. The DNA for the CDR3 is TGTGCCAGCAGCTTAGGGTGGGAGACCCAGTACTTC. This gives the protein CASSLGWETQYF.

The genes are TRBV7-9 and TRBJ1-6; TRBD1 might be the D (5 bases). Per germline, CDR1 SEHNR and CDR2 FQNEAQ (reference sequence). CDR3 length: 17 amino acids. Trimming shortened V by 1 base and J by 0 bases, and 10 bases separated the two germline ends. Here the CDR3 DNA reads TGTGCCAGCAGCTTAGTTCGGCAGGGCTCCTATAATTCACCCCTCCACTTT. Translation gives CASSLVRQGSYNSPLHF.